The source of this T cell receptor (beta chain) is a study of T-cell reconstitution after alpha-beta-depleted transplantation in children (dated by TCRdb to the mid-2010s). At the level of the whole study: The study quantitatively tracked T-cell immune reconstitution after TCRalphabeta/CD19-depleted allogeneic hematopoietic cell transplantation in children using TCR repertoire profiling. What the study reported, not specific to this receptor: Over the following months the frequencies of hyperexpanded clones went down, and after one year T-cell counts and TCRbeta diversity were mostly credited to newly produced T cells. The high TCRbeta diversity at day 60 in some patients was ascribed to recipient T cells and intrathymic progenitors that had survived conditioning. The apparently early alphabetaT-cell count recovery about two months after transplant was reportedly dependent on only several hundred rapidly expanded clones derived from non-depleted graft cells.

Library prep was done by PCR. TCRdb lists the instrument as Illumina HiSeq 2500. Molecular barcoding was employed in the preparation of TCR libraries, with unique molecular identifiers being used to normalize TCRbeta repertoire quantification. The raw public reads went through TCRdb reprocessing: fastp at Q25, MiXCR clone calling, in-frame beta chains kept. Rows with one shared CDR3 protein collapse into an entry with the most common genes and DNA. This sample lists hundreds of thousands of distinct CDR3 sequences; 13% were detected once. Over 2% of the sample comes from the top ten. This sample's treatment or condition label indicates: allogeneic hematopoietic cell transplantation with graft depleted of TCRalphabeta T cells and CD19 B cells. The children who served as transplant recipients had been given grafts of TCRalphabeta/CD19-depleted allogeneic hematopoietic cells. This clonotype has more than one count but fewer than ten. The antigen it recognizes is unknown. Base qualities are not recorded, but no much larger clone differs from it by a single base.

The CDR3 holds 15 amino acids from the cysteine to the phenylalanine. This entry keeps only the CDR3 DNA: 45 bases, framed from base 1. Per the germline V gene, SGHTA is the CDR1 and FQGTGA is the CDR2. V is clipped by 6 bases and J by 2 bases, and the sequence between their germline boundaries is 14 bases long. The material was PBMCs, mostly from graft donor cells, obtained 360 days after TCRalphabeta/CD19-depleted stem cell transplant. Recombination linked TRBV7-3 to TRBJ2-1; the D gene is not confidently resolved. This receptor was identified in a male patient between 10 and 17 years old who had a stem cell transplant for acute myeloid leukemia, so the T cells may come from the graft donor. The DNA sequence is TGTGCCAGCAGTTTGCGGAGAGCCCCCTACAATGAGCAGTTCTTC. It translates to CASSLRRAPYNEQFF.